The entry that follows covers one T cell receptor beta chain sequence. This entry comes from a study of blood T cell repertoires in COVID-19. Some clones are missing from TCRdb's copy, which holds only in-frame ones; the method was immunoSEQ multiplex PCR. The sample has roughly 160,000 clones, 82% seen once. Trimming at V came to 4 bases and at J to 6 bases, leaving 5 bases not matched to a gene. The V gene's germline CDR1 is SNHLY and CDR2 FYNNEI. The CDR3 sequence is 13 residues long. This sequence joins TRBV2 and TRBJ2-7; 8 bases fit TRBD2. The specimen sequenced was peripheral blood. The sequence was collected from an elderly woman with active or convalescent COVID-19. CDR3 protein: CASSGGLVREQYF. DNA for the CDR3: TGTGCCAGCAGTGGGGGACTAGTTCGCGAGCAGTACTTC.